The rows below give T cell receptor beta chains drawn from one sample of a study of T cell responses to AZD1222 COVID-19 vaccine. Sequenced by immunoSEQ multiplex PCR; TCRdb stores in-frame clones only, minus some. The table includes about 190,000 clones, about 87% detected once. The sample here was peripheral blood, taken on day 0 of MenACWY control vaccination. The receptor source for this set is an adult in good health. Both conserved end residues are part of each CDR3. D genes are given only for firm matches. Not all rows give a size; the values are once, few, many and, for expanded clones, a class.

>TRBJ2-1|NA|TRBD2|TRBV13
TGTGCCAGCAGCCCAAGACTAGCGACCATCCACAATGAGCAGTTCTTC
CASSPRLATIHNEQFF
>TRBJ1-6|NA|NA|TRBV11-2
TGTGCCAGCAGCTTACTCGAATATAATTCACCCCTCCACTTT
CASSLLEYNSPLHF
>TRBJ2-7|NA|TRBD2|TRBV13
TGTGCCAGCAGCTTACGCCCCGGGGGGTTGATGACGACTGGGACCTACGAGCAGTACTTC
CASSLRPGGLMTTGTYEQYF
>TRBJ1-5|NA|NA|TRBV7-2
TGTGCCAGCAGCTTAGCTAATCAGCCCCAGCATTTT
CASSLANQPQHF
>TRBJ2-1|NA|TRBD2|TRBV27
TGTGCCAGCAGAAAAGCGGGAGGAGGATACAATGAGCAGTTCTTC
CASRKAGGGYNEQFF
>TRBJ1-5|once|TRBD1|TRBV5-6
TGTGCCAGCAGCGCAACCGGGACAGGGGATCAGCCCCAGCATTTT
CASSATGTGDQPQHF
>TRBJ2-1|NA|NA|TRBV11-2
TGTGCCAGCAGCACCTACGACAATGAGCAGTTCTTC
CASSTYDNEQFF
>TRBJ2-1|NA|TRBD1|TRBV19
TGTGCCAGTACCGCGGACAGGAGCTCCTACAATGAGCAGTTCTTC
CASTADRSSYNEQFF
>TRBJ2-3|few|NA|TRBV19
TGTGCCAGTAGTGTCGCTCGGCGGCCCGGGGCCGCAGATACGCAGTATTTT
CASSVARRPGAADTQYF
>TRBJ2-1|NA|NA|TRBV29-1
TGCAGCGTTGGACCGACAGGTTCAGGCAATGAGCAGTTCTTC
CSVGPTGSGNEQFF
>TRBJ1-4|NA|NA|TRBV28
TGTGCCAGCAGTCTCCCCACAGGCCGAGGGGATGAAAAACTGTTTTTT
CASSLPTGRGDEKLFF
>TRBJ2-7|NA|NA|TRBV6-1
TGTGCCAGCAGTGCCTCAACAGGGATTCTGACTAGTTACGAGCAGTACTTC
CASSASTGILTSYEQYF
>TRBJ1-1|NA|NA|TRBV19
TGTGCCAGTAGTATTGGTATCGGGGGCTCGAACACTGAAGCTTTCTTT
CASSIGIGGSNTEAFF
>TRBJ2-1|NA|TRBD2|TRBV5-5
TGTGCCAGCAGCTTGAGCGGGGAGACCTTGAATGAGCAGTTCTTC
CASSLSGETLNEQFF
>TRBJ1-1|NA|NA|TRBV19
TGTGCCAGTAGTGTCAAGGCGATGAACACTGAAGCTTTCTTT
CASSVKAMNTEAFF
>TRBJ1-6|NA|NA|TRBV7-9
TGTGCCAGCAGCCAGGGCAGGGAGACTCGTTCACCCCTCCACTTT
CASSQGRETRSPLHF
>TRBJ1-1|once|TRBD1|TRBV6-4
TGTGCCAGCAGTGCTACAGGGGGTACGACTGAAGCTTTCTTT
CASSATGGTTEAFF
>TRBJ2-5|NA|TRBD1|TRBV4-1
TGCGCCAGCAGCCTACAGGGGGCAGAGACCCAGTACTTC
CASSLQGAETQYF
>TRBJ1-5|NA|NA|TRBV28
TGTGCCAGCAGTTTTATTGGAGGAATGAATCAGCCCCAGCATTTT
CASSFIGGMNQPQHF
>TRBJ2-7|NA|NA|TRBV2
TGTGCCAGCACCGAAGGTGACAGACCTTCCTACGAGCAGTACTTC
CASTEGDRPSYEQYF
>TRBJ1-2|NA|NA|TRBV7-2
TGTGCCAGCAGCTTAGAGAGGGTTAGCCCCGGCTACACCTTC
CASSLERVSPGYTF
>TRBJ1-1|many|NA|TRBV20-1
TGCAGTGTCAGGGGCGGGACTGAAGCTTTCTTT
CSVRGGTEAFF
>TRBJ1-6|NA|NA|TRBV5-6
TGTGCCAGCAGCTTCTCCGGGACTGCTAGCTCCTATAATTCACCCCTCCACTTT
CASSFSGTASSYNSPLHF
>TRBJ1-3|NA|NA|TRBV27
TGTGCCAGCAGTTTGTCCCCTGGAAACACCATATATTTT
CASSLSPGNTIYF
>TRBJ1-1|NA|NA|TRBV18
TGTGCCAGCTCACCCGGGACGTCCGGTGAAGCTTTCTTT
CASSPGTSGEAFF
>TRBJ2-1|NA|NA|TRBV6-1
TGTGCCAGCAGTGAAAGGGACCCCGGGGATTACAATGAGCAGTTCTTC
CASSERDPGDYNEQFF
>TRBJ1-3|NA|NA|TRBV5-1
TGCGCCAGCAGCCAGCAGGGAATCTCTGGAAACACCATATATTTT
CASSQQGISGNTIYF
>TRBJ2-1|NA|NA|TRBV24-1
TGTGCCACCAGTGATTTGGGAACAGGGAATGAGCAGTTCTTC
CATSDLGTGNEQFF
>TRBJ2-3|NA|TRBD2|TRBV4-1
TGCGCCAGCAGCCAAGAGAGTAGCGGGGGGGCGAAAGATACGCAGTATTTT
CASSQESSGGAKDTQYF
>TRBJ1-5|NA|NA|TRBV29-1
TGCAGCGTCACTTGGGACGGTGCGTTAGGGCCCCAGCATTTT
CSVTWDGALGPQHF
>TRBJ1-1|NA|NA|TRBV25-1
TGTGCCAGCACCCCGGGGGGGGGCGGAGGCACTGAAGCTTTCTTT
CASTPGGGGGTEAFF
>TRBJ2-7|NA|NA|TRBV28
TGTGCCAGCAGTTTAAACCCCAACGGACCTCCCTACGAGCAGTACTTC
CASSLNPNGPPYEQYF
>TRBJ1-4|NA|NA|TRBV2
TGTGCCAGTGATTCCCGCGGGGGTAATGAAAAACTGTTTTTT
CASDSRGGNEKLFF
>TRBJ1-2|NA|NA|TRBV14
TGTGCCAGCAGCCACACCGCCCTATTGGGCTACACCTTC
CASSHTALLGYTF
>TRBJ2-7|NA|TRBD1|TRBV13
TGTGCCAGCAGAACCTCCGGGACAGGGGGCGGCGAGCAGTACTTC
CASRTSGTGGGEQYF
>TRBJ2-7|NA|NA|TRBV2
TGTGCCAGCAGTGTTCAGGGCTACGAGCAGTACTTC
CASSVQGYEQYF
>TRBJ2-2|NA|NA|TRBV9
TGTGCCAGCAGCGTATCTGGGTACACCGGGGAGCTGTTTTTT
CASSVSGYTGELFF
>TRBJ1-5|NA|TRBD1|TRBV20-1
TGCAGTGCTAGTGAGGGGGCAGCTGGCAATCAGCCCCAGCATTTT
CSASEGAAGNQPQHF
>TRBJ2-1|NA|TRBD1|TRBV30
TGTGCCTGGACGCCCCGACAGGGGGAGTTTTCGGAGCAGTTCTTC
CAWTPRQGEFSEQFF
>TRBJ1-5|NA|NA|TRBV10-3
TGTGCCATCAGTGAGGGGGGTAGCAATCAGCCCCAGCATTTT
CAISEGGSNQPQHF
>TRBJ2-1|NA|TRBD2|TRBV20-1
TGCAGTGCTAGTCCTATCCAAGCGGGAGGGCTCCCCATGTGGCTCGGTGAGCAGTTCTTC
CSASPIQAGGLPMWLGEQFF
>TRBJ2-5|NA|NA|TRBV19
TGTGCCAGTAGTATCGAGTCATTCCAAGAGACCCAGTACTTC
CASSIESFQETQYF
>TRBJ2-1|NA|NA|TRBV3-1/TRBV3-2
TGTGCCAGCAGCACGTCTAGCGCCTCGGGCGAGCAGTTCTTC
CASSTSSASGEQFF
>TRBJ2-2|NA|TRBD1|TRBV7-9
TGTGCCAGCAGCTCGAGACAGGGGGCCGGGGAGCTGTTTTTT
CASSSRQGAGELFF